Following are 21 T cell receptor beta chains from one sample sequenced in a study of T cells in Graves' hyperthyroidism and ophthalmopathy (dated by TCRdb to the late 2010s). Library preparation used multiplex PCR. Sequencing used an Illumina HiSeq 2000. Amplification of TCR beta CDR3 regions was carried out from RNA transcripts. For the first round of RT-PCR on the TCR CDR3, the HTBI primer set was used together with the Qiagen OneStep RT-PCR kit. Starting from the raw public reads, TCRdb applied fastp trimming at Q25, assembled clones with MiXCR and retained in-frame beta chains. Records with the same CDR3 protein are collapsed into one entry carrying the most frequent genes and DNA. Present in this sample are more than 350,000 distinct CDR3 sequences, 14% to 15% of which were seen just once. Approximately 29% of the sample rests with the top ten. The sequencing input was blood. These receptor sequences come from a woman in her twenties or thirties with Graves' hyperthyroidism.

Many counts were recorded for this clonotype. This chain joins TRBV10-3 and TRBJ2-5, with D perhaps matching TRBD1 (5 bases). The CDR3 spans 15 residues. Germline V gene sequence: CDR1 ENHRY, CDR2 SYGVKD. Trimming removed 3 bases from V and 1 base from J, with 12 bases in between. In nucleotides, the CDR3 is TGTGCCATCAGTGACTACCGACAGACCCAAGAGACCCAGTACTTC. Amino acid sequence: CAISDYRQTQETQYF.

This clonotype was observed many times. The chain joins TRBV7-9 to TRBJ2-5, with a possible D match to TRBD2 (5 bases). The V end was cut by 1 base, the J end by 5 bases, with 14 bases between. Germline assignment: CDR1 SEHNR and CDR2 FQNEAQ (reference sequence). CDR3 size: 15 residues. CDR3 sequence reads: CASSLDGSRGETQYF. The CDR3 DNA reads TGTGCCAGCAGCTTAGATGGGAGTAGAGGGGAGACCCAGTACTTC. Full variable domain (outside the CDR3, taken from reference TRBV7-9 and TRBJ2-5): DTGVSQNPRHKITKRGQNVTFRCDPISEHNRLYWYRQTLGQGPEFLTYFQNEAQLEKSRLLSDRFSAERPKGSFSTLEIQRTEQGDSAMYLCASSLDGSRGETQYFGPGTRLLVL.

Here the CDR3 reads CASSIQAGGGADTQYF. In DNA form, the CDR3 reads TGCGCCAGCAGCATACAAGCGGGAGGCGGTGCAGATACGCAGTATTTT. The rearrangement links TRBV5-1 to TRBJ2-3; 9 nucleotides align to TRBD2. This CDR3 has 16 residues. Germline CDR1 is SGHRS and CDR2 is YFSETQ. Trimming cost V 4 bases and J 4 bases; bases outside gene matches: 10. The whole variable domain, remainder taken from reference TRBV5-1 and TRBJ2-3, is KAGVTQTPRYLIKTRGQQVTLSCSPISGHRSVSWYQQTPGQGLQFLFEYFSETQRNKGNFPGRFSGRQFSNSRSEMNVSTLELGDSALYLCASSIQAGGGADTQYFGPGTRLTVL.

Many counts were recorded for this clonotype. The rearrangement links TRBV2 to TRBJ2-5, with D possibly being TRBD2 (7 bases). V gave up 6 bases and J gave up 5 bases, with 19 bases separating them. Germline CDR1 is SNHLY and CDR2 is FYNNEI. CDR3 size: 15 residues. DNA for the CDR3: TGTGCCAGCAGGGTAGGGGCCAGGGGAGGGGAGACCCAGTACTTC. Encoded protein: CASRVGARGGETQYF. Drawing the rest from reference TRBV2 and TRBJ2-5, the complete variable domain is EPEVTQTPSHQVTQMGQEVILRCVPISNHLYFYWYRQILGQKVEFLVSFYNNEISEKSEIFDDQFSVERPDGSNFTLKIRSTKLEDSAMYFCASRVGARGGETQYFGPGTRLLVL.

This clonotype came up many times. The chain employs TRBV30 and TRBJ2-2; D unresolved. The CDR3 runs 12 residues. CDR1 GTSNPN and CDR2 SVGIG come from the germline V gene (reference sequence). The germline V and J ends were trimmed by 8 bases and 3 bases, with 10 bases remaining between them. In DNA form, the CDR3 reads TGTGCCCGCAACGCCTACACCGGGGAGCTGTTTTTT. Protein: CARNAYTGELFF. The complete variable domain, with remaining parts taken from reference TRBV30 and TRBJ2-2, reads SQTIHQWPATLVQPVGSPLSLECTVEGTSNPNLYWYRQAAGRGLQLLFYSVGIGQISSEVPQNLSASRPQDRQFILSSKKLLLSDSGFYLCARNAYTGELFFGEGSRLTVL.

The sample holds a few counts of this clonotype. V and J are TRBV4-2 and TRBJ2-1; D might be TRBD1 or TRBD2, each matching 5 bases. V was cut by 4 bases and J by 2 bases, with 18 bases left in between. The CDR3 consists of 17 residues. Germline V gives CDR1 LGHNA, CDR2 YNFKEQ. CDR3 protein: CASSPSGGERTYNEQFF. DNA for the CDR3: TGTGCCAGCAGCCCTAGTGGGGGAGAAAGGACCTACAATGAGCAGTTCTTC.

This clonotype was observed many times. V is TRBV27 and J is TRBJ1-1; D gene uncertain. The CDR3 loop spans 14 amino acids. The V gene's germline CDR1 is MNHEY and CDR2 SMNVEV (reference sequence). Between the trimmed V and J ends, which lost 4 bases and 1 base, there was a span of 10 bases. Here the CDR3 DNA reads TGTGCCAGCAGTTATGGTCGCGGGAACACTGAAGCTTTCTTT. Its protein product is CASSYGRGNTEAFF.

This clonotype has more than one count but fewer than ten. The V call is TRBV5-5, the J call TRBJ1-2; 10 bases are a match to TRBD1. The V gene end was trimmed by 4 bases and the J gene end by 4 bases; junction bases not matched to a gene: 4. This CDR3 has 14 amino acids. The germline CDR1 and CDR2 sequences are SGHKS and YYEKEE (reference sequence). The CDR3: CASSGDRGSYGYTF. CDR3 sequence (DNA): TGTGCCAGCAGCGGGGACAGGGGAAGCTATGGCTACACCTTC.

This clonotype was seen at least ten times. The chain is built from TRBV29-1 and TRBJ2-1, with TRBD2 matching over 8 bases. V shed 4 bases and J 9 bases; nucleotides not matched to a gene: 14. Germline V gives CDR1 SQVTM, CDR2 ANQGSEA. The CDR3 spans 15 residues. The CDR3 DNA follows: TGCAGCGTTGCCTTTAGCGGGATGGGGAGTGGTGAGCAGTTCTTC. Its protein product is CSVAFSGMGSGEQFF.

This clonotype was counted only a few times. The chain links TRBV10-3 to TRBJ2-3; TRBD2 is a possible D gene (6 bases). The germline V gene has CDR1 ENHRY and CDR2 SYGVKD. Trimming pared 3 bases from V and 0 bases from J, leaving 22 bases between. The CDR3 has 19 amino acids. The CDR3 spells CAISDPGGIAGGSTDTQYF. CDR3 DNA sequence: TGTGCCATCAGTGACCCAGGTGGAATAGCAGGAGGGAGCACAGATACGCAGTATTTT.

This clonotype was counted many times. The CDR3 coding sequence is TGTGCCAGCAGCCTCCCCCCTGGAGGAGGCACAGATACGCAGTATTTT. This translates into CASSLPPGGGTDTQYF. V is TRBV7-9 and J is TRBJ2-3; a weak D match, TRBD2 (5 bases). Germline CDR1 SEHNR, CDR2 FQNEAQ (reference sequence). This CDR3 region has 16 residues. V was pared by 5 bases and J by 1 base, with 16 bases between.

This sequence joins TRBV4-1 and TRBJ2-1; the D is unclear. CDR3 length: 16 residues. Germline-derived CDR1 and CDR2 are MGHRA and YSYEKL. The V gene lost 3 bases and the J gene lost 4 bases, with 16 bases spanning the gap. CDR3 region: CASSQARSALYNEQFF. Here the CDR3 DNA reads TGCGCCAGCAGCCAGGCCCGATCGGCCTTATACAATGAGCAGTTCTTC.

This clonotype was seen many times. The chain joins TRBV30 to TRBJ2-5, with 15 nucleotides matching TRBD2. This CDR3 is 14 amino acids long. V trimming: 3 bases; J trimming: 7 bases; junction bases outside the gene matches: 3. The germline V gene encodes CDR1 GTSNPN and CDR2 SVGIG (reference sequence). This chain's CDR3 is CAWRGLAGGVTQYF. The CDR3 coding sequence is TGTGCCTGGAGAGGACTAGCGGGAGGGGTGACCCAGTACTTC.

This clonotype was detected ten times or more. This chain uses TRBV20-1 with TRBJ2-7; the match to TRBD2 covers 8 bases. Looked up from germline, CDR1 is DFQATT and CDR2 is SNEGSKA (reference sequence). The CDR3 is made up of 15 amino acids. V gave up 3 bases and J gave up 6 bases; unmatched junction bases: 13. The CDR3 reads CSASGSSGRGGEQYF. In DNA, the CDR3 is TGCAGTGCTAGTGGATCAAGCGGGAGAGGCGGCGAGCAGTACTTC.

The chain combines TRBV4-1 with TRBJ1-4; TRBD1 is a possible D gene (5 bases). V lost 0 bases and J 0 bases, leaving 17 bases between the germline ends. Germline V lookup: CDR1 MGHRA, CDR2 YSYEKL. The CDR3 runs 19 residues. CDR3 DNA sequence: TGCGCCAGCAGCCAAGATTCGCAGGGCTCGACTTCAACTAATGAAAAACTGTTTTTT. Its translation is CASSQDSQGSTSTNEKLFF.

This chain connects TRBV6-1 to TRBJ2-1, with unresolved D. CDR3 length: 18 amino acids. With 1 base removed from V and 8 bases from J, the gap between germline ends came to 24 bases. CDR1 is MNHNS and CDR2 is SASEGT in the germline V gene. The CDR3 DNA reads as TGTGCCAGCAGTGAAGTGATGTCGGCGACACTTAAGTGGGATGAGCAGTTCTTC. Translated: CASSEVMSATLKWDEQFF.

The chain's CDR3 is CASSWGEEETQYF. CDR3 DNA: TGTGCCAGCAGCTGGGGGGAGGAAGAGACCCAGTACTTC. The rearrangement joins TRBV11-3 to TRBJ2-5; D is perhaps TRBD2 (6 bases). V was cut by 4 bases and J by 3 bases, with 9 bases left in between. Germline lookup yields CDR1 SGHNT and CDR2 YENEEA. CDR3 size: 13 residues.

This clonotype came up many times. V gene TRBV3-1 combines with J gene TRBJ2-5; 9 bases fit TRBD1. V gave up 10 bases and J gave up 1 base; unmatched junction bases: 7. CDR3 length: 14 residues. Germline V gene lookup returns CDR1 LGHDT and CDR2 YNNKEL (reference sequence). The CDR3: CATRDRVLQETQYF. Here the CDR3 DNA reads TGTGCCACCAGGGACAGGGTACTCCAAGAGACCCAGTACTTC.

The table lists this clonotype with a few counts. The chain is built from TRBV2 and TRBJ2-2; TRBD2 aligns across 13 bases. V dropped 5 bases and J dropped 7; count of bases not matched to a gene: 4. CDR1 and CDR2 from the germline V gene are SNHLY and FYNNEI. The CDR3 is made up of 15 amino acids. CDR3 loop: CASSQGLAGHGELFF. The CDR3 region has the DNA TGTGCCAGCAGTCAGGGACTAGCGGGACACGGGGAGCTGTTTTTT.

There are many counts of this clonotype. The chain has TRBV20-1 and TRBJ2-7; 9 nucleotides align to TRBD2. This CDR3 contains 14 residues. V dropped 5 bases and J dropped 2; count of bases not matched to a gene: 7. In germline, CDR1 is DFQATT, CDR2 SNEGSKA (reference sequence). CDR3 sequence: CSAPAGGIPYEQYF. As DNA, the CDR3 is TGCAGTGCTCCTGCGGGAGGGATACCCTACGAGCAGTACTTC.

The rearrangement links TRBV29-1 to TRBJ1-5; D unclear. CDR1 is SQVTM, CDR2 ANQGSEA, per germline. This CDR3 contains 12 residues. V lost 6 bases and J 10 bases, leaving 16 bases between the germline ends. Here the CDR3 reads CSVQLGPGPQHF. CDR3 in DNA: TGCAGCGTGCAACTGGGTCCCGGACCCCAGCATTTT. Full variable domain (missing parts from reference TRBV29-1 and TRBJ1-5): SAVISQKPSRDICQRGTSLTIQCQVDSQVTMMFWYRQQPGQSLTLIATANQGSEATYESGFVIDKFPISRPNLTFSTLTVSNMSPEDSSIYLCSVQLGPGPQHFGDGTRLSIL.